The subject of this entry is one TCR beta chain. The antigen is unknown. This sample is part of a study of T cell responses to AZD1222 COVID-19 vaccine. The method was immunoSEQ multiplex PCR; TCRdb's version includes in-frame clones alone and lacks a portion of them. The repertoire includes 95,000 to 150,000 clones, around 87% of them detected once, and approximately 3.4% sits in the top ten. Regarding the study as a whole: In the spike-specific TCR repertoire, nearly half reportedly target unmutated variant regions. Clonal diversity was possibly underestimated, and the donors were mostly white British, with more females.

Sample: peripheral blood, taken on day 0 of AZD1222 vaccination. This TCR came from an adult in good health.

The CDR3 DNA follows: TGCGCCAGCAGCCTCGGATTAGCGGGGAAAGAGCAGTTCTTC. Its translation is CASSLGLAGKEQFF. The chain recombines TRBV4-3 with TRBJ2-1; TRBD2 matches 8 bases. The trim removed 4 bases at V and 10 bases at J, leaving 9 bases unmatched. Per the germline V gene, CDR1 is LGHNA and CDR2 is YSLEER. The length of the CDR3 is 14 residues.